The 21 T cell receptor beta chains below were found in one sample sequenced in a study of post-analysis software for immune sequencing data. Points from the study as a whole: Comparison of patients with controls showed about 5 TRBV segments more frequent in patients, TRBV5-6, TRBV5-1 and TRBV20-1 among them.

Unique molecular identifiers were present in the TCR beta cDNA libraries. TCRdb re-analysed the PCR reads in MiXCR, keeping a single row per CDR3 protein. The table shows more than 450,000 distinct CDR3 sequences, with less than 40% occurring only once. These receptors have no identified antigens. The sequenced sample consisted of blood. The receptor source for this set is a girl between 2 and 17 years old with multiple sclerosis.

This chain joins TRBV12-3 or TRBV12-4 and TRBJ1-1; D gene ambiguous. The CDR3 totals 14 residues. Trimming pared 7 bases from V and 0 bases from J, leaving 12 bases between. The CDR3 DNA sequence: TGTGCCAGCAATCGAGGGAGTATGAACACTGAAGCTTTCTTT. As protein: CASNRGSMNTEAFF.

DNA for the CDR3: TGTGCCACCAGCAGAGTACGGAGCCAAGAGACCCAGTACTTC. Its protein is CATSRVRSQETQYF. The chain has TRBV15 and TRBJ2-5; no reliable D call. Germline values: CDR1 LNHNV, CDR2 YYDKDF (reference sequence). V gave up 1 base and J gave up 1 base, with 7 bases separating them. The CDR3 extends over 14 amino acids.

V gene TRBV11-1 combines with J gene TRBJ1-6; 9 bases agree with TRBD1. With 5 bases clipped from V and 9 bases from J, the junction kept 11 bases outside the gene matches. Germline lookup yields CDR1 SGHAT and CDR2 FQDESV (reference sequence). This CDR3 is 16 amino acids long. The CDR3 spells CASSPRQGVFGSPLHF. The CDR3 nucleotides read TGTGCCAGCAGCCCACGACAGGGGGTTTTTGGTTCACCCCTCCACTTT.

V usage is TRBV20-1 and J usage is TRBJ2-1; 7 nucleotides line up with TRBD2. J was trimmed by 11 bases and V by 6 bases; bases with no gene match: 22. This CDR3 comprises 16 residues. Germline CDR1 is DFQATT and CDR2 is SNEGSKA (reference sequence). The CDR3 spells CSANLQTGTTENKQFF. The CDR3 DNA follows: TGCAGTGCGAATCTCCAAACCGGGACTACGGAAAATAAGCAGTTCTTC.

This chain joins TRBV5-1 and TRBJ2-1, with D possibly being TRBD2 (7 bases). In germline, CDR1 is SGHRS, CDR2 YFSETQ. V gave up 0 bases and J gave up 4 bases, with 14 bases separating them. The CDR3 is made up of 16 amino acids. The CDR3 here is CASSLGTGGQYNEQFF. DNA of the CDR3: TGCGCCAGCAGCTTGGGGACCGGGGGGCAGTACAATGAGCAGTTCTTC. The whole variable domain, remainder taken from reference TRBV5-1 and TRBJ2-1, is KAGVTQTPRYLIKTRGQQVTLSCSPISGHRSVSWYQQTPGQGLQFLFEYFSETQRNKGNFPGRFSGRQFSNSRSEMNVSTLELGDSALYLCASSLGTGGQYNEQFFGPGTRLTVL.

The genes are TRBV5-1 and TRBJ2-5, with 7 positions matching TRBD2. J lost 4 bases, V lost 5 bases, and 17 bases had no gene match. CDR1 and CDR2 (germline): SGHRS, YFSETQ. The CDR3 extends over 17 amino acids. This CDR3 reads CASRPTLLAGFGETQYF. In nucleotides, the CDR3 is TGCGCCAGCAGACCAACTCTTTTAGCGGGCTTTGGAGAGACCCAGTACTTC.

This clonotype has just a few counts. CDR3 sequence: CSVAGREQYF. CDR3 coding DNA: TGCAGCGTTGCCGGGAGGGAGCAGTACTTC. The V gene is TRBV29-1, the J gene TRBJ2-7; 7 bases match TRBD2. J lost 7 bases, V lost 4 bases, and 1 base had no gene match. CDR1 SQVTM and CDR2 ANQGSEA come from the germline V gene. This CDR3 is built from 10 residues.

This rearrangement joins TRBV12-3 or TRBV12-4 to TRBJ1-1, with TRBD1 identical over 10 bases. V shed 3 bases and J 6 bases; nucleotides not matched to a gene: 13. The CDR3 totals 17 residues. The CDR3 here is CASSFRDRGSVRAEAFF. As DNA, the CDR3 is TGTGCCAGCAGTTTCCGGGACAGGGGTTCGGTAAGGGCTGAAGCTTTCTTT.

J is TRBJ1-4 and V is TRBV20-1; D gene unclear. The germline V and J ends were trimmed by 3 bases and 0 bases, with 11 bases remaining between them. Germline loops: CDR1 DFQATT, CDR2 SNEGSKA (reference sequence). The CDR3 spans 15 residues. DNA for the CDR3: TGCAGTGCTAGGGCCCGGGGTACAACTAATGAAAAACTGTTTTTT. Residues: CSARARGTTNEKLFF.

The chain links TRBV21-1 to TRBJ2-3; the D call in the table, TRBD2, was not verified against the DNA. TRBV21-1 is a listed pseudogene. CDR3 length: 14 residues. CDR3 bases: TGTGCCAGCAGCAAAGTTAGCGGGGGAGATACGCAGTATTTT. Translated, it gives CASSKVSGGDTQYF.

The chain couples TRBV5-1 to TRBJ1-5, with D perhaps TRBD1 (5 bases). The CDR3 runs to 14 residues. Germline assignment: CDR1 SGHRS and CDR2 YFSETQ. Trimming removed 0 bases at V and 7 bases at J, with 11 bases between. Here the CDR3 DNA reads TGCGCCAGCAGCTTGGAAACCGGGGGGCAGCCCCAGCATTTT. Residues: CASSLETGGQPQHF.

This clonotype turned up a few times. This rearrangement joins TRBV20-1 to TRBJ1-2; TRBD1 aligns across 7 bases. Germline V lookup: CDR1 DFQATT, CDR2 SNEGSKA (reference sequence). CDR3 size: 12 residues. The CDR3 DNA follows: TGCAGGGCTCGACAGGGCCCTTATGGCTACACCTTC. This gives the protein CRARQGPYGYTF.

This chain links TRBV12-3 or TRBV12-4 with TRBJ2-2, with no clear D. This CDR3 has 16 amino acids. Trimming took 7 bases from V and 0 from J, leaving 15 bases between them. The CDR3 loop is CASTPGTLPNTGELFF. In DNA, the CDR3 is TGTGCCAGCACCCCGGGCACACTCCCGAACACCGGGGAGCTGTTTTTT.

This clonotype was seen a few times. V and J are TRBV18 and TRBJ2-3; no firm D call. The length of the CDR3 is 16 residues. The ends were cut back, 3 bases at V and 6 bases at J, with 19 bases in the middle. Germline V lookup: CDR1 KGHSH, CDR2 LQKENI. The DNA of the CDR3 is TGTGCCAGCTCACCCTTCACGCCCCGCCCGGCGGATACGCAGTATTTT. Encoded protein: CASSPFTPRPADTQYF. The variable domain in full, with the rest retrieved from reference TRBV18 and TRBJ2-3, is NAGVMQNPRHLVRRRGQEARLRCSPMKGHSHVYWYRQLPEEGLKFMVYLQKENIIDESGMPKERFSAEFPKEGPSILRIQQVVRGDSAAYFCASSPFTPRPADTQYFGPGTRLTVL.

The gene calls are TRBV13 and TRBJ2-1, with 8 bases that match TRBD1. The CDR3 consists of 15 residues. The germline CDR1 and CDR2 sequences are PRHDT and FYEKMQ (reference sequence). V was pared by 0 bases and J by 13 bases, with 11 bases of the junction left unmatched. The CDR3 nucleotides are TGTGCCAGCAGCTTAGGTGGACAGGGAAGAGAGACCCAGTTCTTC. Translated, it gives CASSLGGQGRETQFF.

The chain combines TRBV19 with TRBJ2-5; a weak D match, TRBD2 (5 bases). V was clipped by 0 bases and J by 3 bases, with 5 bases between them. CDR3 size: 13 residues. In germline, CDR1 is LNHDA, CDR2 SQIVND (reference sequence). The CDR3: CASSIDGEETQYF. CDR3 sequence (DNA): TGTGCCAGTAGTATAGACGGGGAAGAGACCCAGTACTTC.

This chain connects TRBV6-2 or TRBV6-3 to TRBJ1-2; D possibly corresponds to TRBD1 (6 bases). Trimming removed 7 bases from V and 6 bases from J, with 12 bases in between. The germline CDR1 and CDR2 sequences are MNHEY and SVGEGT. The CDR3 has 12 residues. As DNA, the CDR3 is TGTGCCAGCACTGAGGACAGTAATGGCTACACCTTC. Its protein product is CASTEDSNGYTF.

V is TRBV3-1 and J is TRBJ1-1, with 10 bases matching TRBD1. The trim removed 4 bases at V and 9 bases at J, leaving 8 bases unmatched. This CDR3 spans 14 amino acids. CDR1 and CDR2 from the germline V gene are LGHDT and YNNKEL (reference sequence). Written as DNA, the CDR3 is TGTGCCAGCAGCCCGACAGGGGGCGAAGGAAAAGCTTTCTTT. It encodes CASSPTGGEGKAFF.

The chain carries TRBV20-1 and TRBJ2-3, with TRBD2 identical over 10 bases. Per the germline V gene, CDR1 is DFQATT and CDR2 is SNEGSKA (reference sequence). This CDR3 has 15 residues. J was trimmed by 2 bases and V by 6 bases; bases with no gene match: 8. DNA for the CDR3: TGCAGTGCCCCACTAGCGGGGACGTACACAGATACGCAGTATTTT. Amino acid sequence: CSAPLAGTYTDTQYF.

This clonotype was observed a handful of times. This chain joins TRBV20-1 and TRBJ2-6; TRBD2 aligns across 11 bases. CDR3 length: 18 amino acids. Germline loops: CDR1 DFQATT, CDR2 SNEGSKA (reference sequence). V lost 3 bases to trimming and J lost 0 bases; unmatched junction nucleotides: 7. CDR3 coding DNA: TGCAGTGCTAGTTCGCTAGCGGGGGGATTCTCTGGGGCCAACGTCCTGACTTTC. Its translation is CSASSLAGGFSGANVLTF.

The chain's CDR3 is CASSPRRWREKTGELFF. In DNA, the CDR3 is TGTGCCAGCAGCCCCAGGCGGTGGCGGGAGAAAACCGGGGAGCTGTTTTTT. V is TRBV12-3 or TRBV12-4 and J is TRBJ2-2; 7 nucleotides agree with TRBD2. CDR3 length: 17 amino acids. With 6 bases clipped from V and 5 bases from J, the junction kept 15 bases outside the gene matches.